This T cell receptor beta chain was found in a study of Graves' ophthalmopathy and Graves' hyperthyroidism. Trimming removed 2 bases at V and 6 bases at J, with 11 bases between. The CDR3 totals 13 residues. This clonotype showed up many times. Stable hyperthyroidism denotes an absence of ophthalmopathy throughout 18 months of follow-up. For repertoire sequencing, the TCR beta CDR3 regions were amplified from RNA transcripts. HTBI primers were employed in first-round RT-PCR, then a second-round multiplex PCR followed. TCRdb ran MiXCR on the multiplex PCR reads and lists one entry per CDR3 protein. The table records more than 300,000 distinct CDR3 sequences, roughly 15% of them present only once.

Sequenced input: peripheral blood. The TCR was taken from an adult woman with stable Graves' hyperthyroidism. The J gene is TRBJ2-7, the V gene TRBV12-3 or TRBV12-4, with D possibly TRBD2 on 5 matching bases. Here the CDR3 DNA reads TGTGCCAGCAGTTTATGGGAGCGGCTCGAGCAGTACTTC. This codes for CASSLWERLEQYF.